A selection of T cell receptor beta chains follows, all from one sample in a study of blood T cell repertoires in COVID-19. The data were produced by immunoSEQ multiplex PCR, yet TCRdb's version contains in-frame clones alone and is incomplete. The data contain just over 35,000 clones, 70% to 90% of them singletons. Sequencing was carried out using peripheral blood. The receptors were sampled from a human donor in a cohort sampled during active COVID-19. Each CDR3 is given without its conserved first and last residue.

j_call | v_call | cdr3_aa
TRBJ2-5 | TRBV25-1 | ASSEPRGGETQY
TRBJ1-2 | TRBV7-9 | ASSISGTGNYGYT
TRBJ2-2 | TRBV7-9 | ASSLVQRGISGELF
TRBJ2-3 | TRBV6-6 | ASRPRGARTDTQY
TRBJ1-6 | TRBV29-1 | SVGQGENSPLH
TRBJ1-1 | TRBV5-1 | ASSLGVGNEAF
TRBJ2-5 | TRBV7-6 | ASSLETGGQETQY
TRBJ1-2 | TRBV6-5 | ASQGLLNYGYT
TRBJ2-7 | TRBV27 | ASSLYRRGYYEQY
TRBJ2-7 | TRBV11-2 | ASSLEDSYEQY
TRBJ2-5 | TRBV14 | ASSRQGAETQY
TRBJ2-3 | TRBV5-5 | ASKAARAQGTQY
TRBJ2-2 | TRBV5-1 | ASSPGHTNTGELF
TRBJ2-5 | TRBV29-1 | SVALVAVWETQY
TRBJ1-4 | TRBV6-5 | ASSAHREKLF
TRBJ2-7 | TRBV27 | ASSLTAGGSYEQY
TRBJ2-7 | TRBV7-9 | ASFRASGPYEQY
TRBJ1-5 | TRBV6-6 | ASSPGQGRAQPQH
TRBJ2-5 | TRBV19 | ASSWTETTGQY
TRBJ2-1 | TRBV7-9 | ASSLTKLGGSYNEQF
TRBJ2-5 | TRBV7-8 | ASSLELASGETQY
TRBJ1-4 | TRBV5-1 | ASSLQGARNEKLF
TRBJ2-2 | TRBV5-1 | ASGNQGNTGELF
TRBJ1-2 | TRBV7-8 | ASSLAGKGGYYGYT
TRBJ2-4 | TRBV10-3 | AISQGLDKNIQY
TRBJ1-5 | TRBV2 | ASSAWKGAHQPQH
TRBJ2-7 | TRBV7-9 | ASSPPGTSGGRAYEQY
TRBJ2-3 | TRBV21-1 | ASSPLGTSGGDTQY